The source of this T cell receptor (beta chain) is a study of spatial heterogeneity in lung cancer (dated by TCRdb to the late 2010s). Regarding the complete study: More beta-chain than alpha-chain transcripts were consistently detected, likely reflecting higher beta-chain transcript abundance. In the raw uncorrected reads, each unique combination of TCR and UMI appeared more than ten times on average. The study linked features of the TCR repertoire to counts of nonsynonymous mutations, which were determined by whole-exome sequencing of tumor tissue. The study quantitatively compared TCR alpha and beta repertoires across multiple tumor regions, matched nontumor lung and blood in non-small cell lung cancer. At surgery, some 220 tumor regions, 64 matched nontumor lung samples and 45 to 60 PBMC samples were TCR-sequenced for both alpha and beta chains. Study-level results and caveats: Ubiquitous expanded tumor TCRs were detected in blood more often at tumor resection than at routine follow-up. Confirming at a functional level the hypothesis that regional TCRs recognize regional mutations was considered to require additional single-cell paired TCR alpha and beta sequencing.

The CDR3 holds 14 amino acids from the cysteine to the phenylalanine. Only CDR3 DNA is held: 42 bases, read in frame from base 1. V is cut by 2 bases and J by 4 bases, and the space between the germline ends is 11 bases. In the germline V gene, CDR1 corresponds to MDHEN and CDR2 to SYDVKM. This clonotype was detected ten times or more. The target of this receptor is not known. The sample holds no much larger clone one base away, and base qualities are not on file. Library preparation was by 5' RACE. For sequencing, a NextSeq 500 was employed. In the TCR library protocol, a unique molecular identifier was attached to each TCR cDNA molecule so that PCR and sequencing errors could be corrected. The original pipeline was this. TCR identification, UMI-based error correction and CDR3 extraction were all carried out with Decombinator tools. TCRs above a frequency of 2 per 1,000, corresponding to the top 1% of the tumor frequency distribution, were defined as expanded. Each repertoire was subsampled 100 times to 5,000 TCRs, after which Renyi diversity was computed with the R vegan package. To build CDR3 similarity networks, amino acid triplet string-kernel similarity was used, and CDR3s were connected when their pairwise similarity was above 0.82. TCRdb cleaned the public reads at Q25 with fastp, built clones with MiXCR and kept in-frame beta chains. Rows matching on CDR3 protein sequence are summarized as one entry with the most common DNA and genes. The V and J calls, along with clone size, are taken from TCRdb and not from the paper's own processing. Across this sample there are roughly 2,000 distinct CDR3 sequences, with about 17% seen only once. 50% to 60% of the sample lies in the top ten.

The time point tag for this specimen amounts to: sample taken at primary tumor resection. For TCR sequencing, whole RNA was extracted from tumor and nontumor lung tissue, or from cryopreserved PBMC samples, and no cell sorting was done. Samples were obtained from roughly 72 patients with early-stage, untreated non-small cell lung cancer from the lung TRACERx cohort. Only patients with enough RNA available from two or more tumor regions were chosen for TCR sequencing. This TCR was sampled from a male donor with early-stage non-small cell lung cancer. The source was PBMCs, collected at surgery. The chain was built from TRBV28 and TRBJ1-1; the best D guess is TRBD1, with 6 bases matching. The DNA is TGTGCCAGCAGTTTAGGGGGGGCGCGCACTGAAGCTTTCTTT. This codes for CASSLGGARTEAFF.